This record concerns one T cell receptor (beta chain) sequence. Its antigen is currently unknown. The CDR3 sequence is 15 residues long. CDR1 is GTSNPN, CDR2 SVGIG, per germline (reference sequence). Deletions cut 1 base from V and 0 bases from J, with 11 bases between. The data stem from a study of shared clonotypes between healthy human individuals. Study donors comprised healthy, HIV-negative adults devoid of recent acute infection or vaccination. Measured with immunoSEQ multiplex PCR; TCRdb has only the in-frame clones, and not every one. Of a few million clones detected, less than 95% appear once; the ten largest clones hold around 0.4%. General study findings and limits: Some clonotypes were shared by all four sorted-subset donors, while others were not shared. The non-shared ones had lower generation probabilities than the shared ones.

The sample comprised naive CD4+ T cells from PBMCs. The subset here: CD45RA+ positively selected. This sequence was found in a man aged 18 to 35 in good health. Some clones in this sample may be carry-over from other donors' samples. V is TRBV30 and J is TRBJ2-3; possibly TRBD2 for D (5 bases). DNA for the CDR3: TGTGCCTGGAGTGGGATAGCGCCAAGCACAGATACGCAGTATTTT. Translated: CAWSGIAPSTDTQYF.